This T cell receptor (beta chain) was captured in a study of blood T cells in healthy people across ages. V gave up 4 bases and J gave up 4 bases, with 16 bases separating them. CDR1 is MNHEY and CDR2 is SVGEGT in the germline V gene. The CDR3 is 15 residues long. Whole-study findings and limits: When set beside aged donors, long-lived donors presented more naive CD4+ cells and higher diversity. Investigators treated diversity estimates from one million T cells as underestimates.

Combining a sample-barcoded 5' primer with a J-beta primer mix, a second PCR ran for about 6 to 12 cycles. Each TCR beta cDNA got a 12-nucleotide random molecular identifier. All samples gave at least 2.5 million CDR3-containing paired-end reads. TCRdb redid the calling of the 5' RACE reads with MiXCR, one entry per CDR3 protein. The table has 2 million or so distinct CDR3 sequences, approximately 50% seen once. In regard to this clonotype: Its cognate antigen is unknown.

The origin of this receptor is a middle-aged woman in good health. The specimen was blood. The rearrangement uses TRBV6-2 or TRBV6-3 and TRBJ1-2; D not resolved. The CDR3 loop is CASSSTVVFGYGYTF. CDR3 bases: TGTGCCAGCAGTTCCACAGTGGTTTTCGGCTATGGCTACACCTTC.